Listed here are 2 T cell receptor beta chains from one sample, sequenced in a study of cytomegalovirus exposure and HLA in healthy donors. 60 Vbeta and 13 Jbeta primers were used in PCR. Clones were read by immunoSEQ multiplex PCR, and TCRdb kept only the in-frame ones, dropping some. The sample lists 90,000 to 130,000 clones, over 60% occurring once. The sample taken for sequencing was PBMCs. The receptor source for this set is a woman aged 55-70 years in good health and CMV-seropositive.

This clone was detected a few times. This chain joins TRBV5-1 and TRBJ2-3, with 9 bases matching TRBD2. The CDR3 runs 15 residues. In germline, CDR1 is SGHRS, CDR2 YFSETQ. V gave up 4 bases and J gave up 2 bases; unmatched junction bases: 5. The CDR3 region has the DNA TGCGCCAGCAGCCTACTAGCGGGTATCACAGATACGCAGTATTTT. Translated, it gives CASSLLAGITDTQYF.

The chain links TRBV9 to TRBJ2-7; 8 bases align to TRBD2. Germline values: CDR1 SGDLS, CDR2 YYNGEE. The CDR3 runs 15 residues. The ends lost 1 base at V and 0 bases at J; junction bases unmatched: 3. CDR3 in amino acids: CASSVYSGSSYEQYF. The CDR3, as DNA: TGTGCCAGCAGCGTATACAGCGGGAGCTCCTACGAGCAGTACTTC. The full variable domain, rest sourced from reference TRBV9 and TRBJ2-7, is DSGVTQTPKHLITATGQRVTLRCSPRSGDLSVYWYQQSLDQGLQFLIQYYNGEERAKGNILERFSAQQFPDLHSELNLSSLELGDSALYFCASSVYSGSSYEQYFGPGTRLTVT.